The 9 T cell receptor beta chains reported below all come from one sample, sequenced in a study of blood T cell repertoires in COVID-19. Using immunoSEQ multiplex PCR, the repertoire was profiled, and TCRdb retains in-frame clones only, with some absent. The sample has a few hundred thousand clones, about 91% seen once. Source material: peripheral blood. These receptors were taken from a woman aged 25 to 39 who had recovered from COVID-19.

The chain uses TRBV10-3 and TRBJ2-2; TRBD2 is a possible D gene (5 bases). V lost 6 bases and J lost 7, with 12 bases in between. Germline loops: CDR1 ENHRY, CDR2 SYGVKD. The CDR3 covers 13 residues. CDR3 coding DNA: TGTGCCATCAGAGCTAGGGCGGGCGGGGAGCTGTTTTTT. Protein sequence: CAIRARAGGELFF.

The V gene is TRBV4-2, the J gene TRBJ2-5; 7 bases map to TRBD2. This CDR3 has 15 residues. The germline V gene encodes CDR1 LGHNA and CDR2 YNFKEQ. Losses at the gene ends were 1 base for V and 2 bases for J; bases not matched to a gene: 4. CDR3 in amino acids: CASSQVGGYQETQYF. The CDR3 DNA is TGTGCCAGCAGCCAAGTGGGAGGGTATCAAGAGACCCAGTACTTC.

The chain employs TRBV4-1 and TRBJ1-6, with TRBD1 identical over 9 bases. The CDR3 runs to 16 residues. Germline loops: CDR1 MGHRA, CDR2 YSYEKL. V lost 3 bases, J lost 6 bases, and 6 bases stayed unmatched. The CDR3 region is CASSQSRGQGNSPLHF. As DNA, the CDR3 is TGCGCCAGCAGCCAGTCGCGGGGACAGGGTAATTCACCCCTCCACTTT.

The chain joins TRBV29-1 to TRBJ2-7; 13 bases line up with TRBD2. Germline CDR1 SQVTM, CDR2 ANQGSEA. V lost 4 bases and J lost 2; bases outside the gene matches: 11. This CDR3 has 17 amino acids. Here the CDR3 reads CSVAGLAGAHGPYEQYF. CDR3 in DNA: TGCAGCGTTGCAGGACTAGCGGGGGCCCATGGTCCCTACGAGCAGTACTTC.

The chain carries TRBV18 and TRBJ1-1, with TRBD1 as a possible D gene (6 bases). CDR3 size: 12 residues. V gave up 6 bases and J gave up 11 bases, with 16 bases separating them. The germline V gene encodes CDR1 KGHSH and CDR2 LQKENI. The CDR3 coding sequence is TGTGCCAGCTCCGCTGGGGGCGCTTCCGCTTTCTTT. Amino acids: CASSAGGASAFF.

The genes are TRBV2 and TRBJ2-3; the D is unclear. CDR1 and CDR2 from the germline V gene are SNHLY and FYNNEI. V gave up 7 bases and J gave up 6 bases, with 8 bases separating them. The CDR3 is 11 amino acids. CDR3 residues: CASNSRDTQYF. In DNA, the CDR3 is TGTGCCAGCAACTCCCGGGATACGCAGTATTTT.

CDR3 in DNA: TGTGCCAGCTCACCGCCGGTGACAGGGGGAAACGAGCAGTACTTC. The encoded protein is CASSPPVTGGNEQYF. The V call is TRBV18, the J call TRBJ2-7; 9 bases agree with TRBD1. Germline V gene sequence: CDR1 KGHSH, CDR2 LQKENI. V was pared by 3 bases and J by 5 bases, with 8 bases of the junction left unmatched. This CDR3 comprises 15 residues. The full variable domain, with the rest looked up from reference TRBV18 and TRBJ2-7, is NAGVMQNPRHLVRRRGQEARLRCSPMKGHSHVYWYRQLPEEGLKFMVYLQKENIIDESGMPKERFSAEFPKEGPSILRIQQVVRGDSAAYFCASSPPVTGGNEQYFGPGTRLTVT.

This clone was observed a single time. The chain employs TRBV7-9 and TRBJ2-2, with 7 bases fitting TRBD2. In germline, CDR1 is SEHNR, CDR2 FQNEAQ (reference sequence). Trimming removed 6 bases from V and 5 bases from J; junction bases left unmatched: 12. CDR3 length: 16 residues. The CDR3 DNA sequence: TGTGCCAGCAGGGGGCGGACTAGTACTTGGACCGGGGAGCTGTTTTTT. Encoded protein: CASRGRTSTWTGELFF.

J is TRBJ2-1 and V is TRBV20-1; 7 bases are shared with TRBD1. The V segment lost 3 bases and the J segment 5 bases; nucleotides outside the gene matches: 7. CDR3 length equals 14 residues. Germline V lookup: CDR1 DFQATT, CDR2 SNEGSKA (reference sequence). The CDR3, as DNA: TGCAGTGCTAGTAGGCAGGGGGTCCACAATGAGCAGTTCTTC. This sequence encodes CSASRQGVHNEQFF.